One and the same sample provided the 2 T cell receptor beta chains below, sequenced in a study of CD8+ T cells in alopecia areata. Treatment specified: oral pan-JAK inhibitor, 5-10 mg twice daily. Extraction of RNA preceded its reverse transcription into cDNA, which served as the sequencing template. TCRdb's table, derived via immunoSEQ multiplex PCR, lists solely in-frame clones and lacks some. The table includes under 350,000 clones, about three fifths detected once. The sample was CD4+ T cells sorted from blood, taken at week 24, from a patient treated with tofacitinib. The receptor source for this set is a human donor with alopecia areata.

This clone was picked up a small number of times. This chain's CDR3 is CASTPGLSNTGELFF. The CDR3 DNA sequence: TGTGCCAGCACCCCCGGACTATCGAACACCGGGGAGCTGTTTTTT. J is TRBJ2-2 and V is TRBV28; D might be TRBD2 (6 bases). The V gene lost 7 bases and the J gene lost 0 bases, with 12 bases spanning the gap. Germline V gene sequence: CDR1 MDHEN, CDR2 SYDVKM. The CDR3 length is 15 residues.

This chain joins TRBV7-9 and TRBJ2-7, with D tentatively TRBD2 (5 bases). The CDR3 covers 14 residues. V was clipped by 4 bases and J by 3 bases, with 13 bases between them. From germline, CDR1 is SEHNR and CDR2 FQNEAQ (reference sequence). The CDR3 is CASSSQSGFYEQYF. The CDR3 DNA follows: TGTGCCAGCAGCTCCCAAAGCGGTTTCTACGAGCAGTACTTC.